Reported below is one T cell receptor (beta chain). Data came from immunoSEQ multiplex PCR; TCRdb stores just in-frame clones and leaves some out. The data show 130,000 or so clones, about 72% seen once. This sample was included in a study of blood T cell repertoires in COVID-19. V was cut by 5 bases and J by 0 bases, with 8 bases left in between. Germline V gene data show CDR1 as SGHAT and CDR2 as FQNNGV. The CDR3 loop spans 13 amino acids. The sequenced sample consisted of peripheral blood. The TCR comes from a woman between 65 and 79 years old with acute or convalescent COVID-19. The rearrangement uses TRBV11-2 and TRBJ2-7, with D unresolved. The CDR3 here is CASSPVPSYEQYF. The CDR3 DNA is TGTGCCAGCAGCCCTGTTCCCTCCTACGAGCAGTACTTC.